This TCR beta chain was obtained from a study of long-term antiretroviral therapy in people with HIV. Study-wide points: Although diversity increased after ART, it remained lower than in transplant donor controls. All blood samples came from the years 2004 to 2017, possibly under older ART regimens.

Assay version v3.0 of immunoSEQ was used, and it was run at survey level. Some clones are missing from TCRdb's copy, which holds only in-frame ones; the method was immunoSEQ multiplex PCR. The data show some 20,000 clones, 75% to 95% seen once. As concerns this clone: The antigen is unknown. An end of the junction does not agree with germline; a read error may underlie this.

CDR3 length equals 11 residues. Germline V gene data show CDR1 as KGHSH and CDR2 as LQKENI. HIV-positive participants were all treated in the United States. The sequencing used unsorted PBMCs, collected approximately 4.4 years before starting antiretroviral therapy. This TCR was sampled from a young woman with HIV. The chain couples TRBV18 to TRBJ1-2, with TRBD1 matching over 7 bases. CDR3: CASSPGQLLSF. Here the CDR3 DNA reads TGTGCCAGCTCACCGGGACAGTTACTCAGCTTC.